The rows below give T cell receptor beta chains drawn from one sample of a study of blood T cell repertoires in COVID-19. Sequenced by immunoSEQ multiplex PCR; TCRdb stores in-frame clones only, minus some. The table lists about 91,000 clones, about 76% of them singletons, with roughly 9.8% in the top ten. Sequenced input: peripheral blood. The receptors shown here come from an elderly woman with acute or convalescent COVID-19. Both conserved end residues are part of each CDR3. Fields, in order: V gene, clone size, D gene, J gene, CDR3 DNA, CDR3 protein. The D gene is left open where the match is weak. Expanded clones are given a class, and other clones once, few, many or no size at all.

>TRBV19|-|TRBD1|TRBJ2-7
TGTGCCAGTAGTAGGGACAGGGCCTACGAGCAGTACTTC
CASSRDRAYEQYF
>TRBV6-1|-|TRBD1|TRBJ1-6
TGTGCCAGCAGTGAAGGACAGGGGTATTCACCCCTCCACTTT
CASSEGQGYSPLHF
>TRBV15|once|TRBD1|TRBJ1-5
TGTGCCACCAGTGAACCGGGACAGTATAGCAATCAGCCCCAGCATTTT
CATSEPGQYSNQPQHF
>TRBV7-8|-|TRBD1|TRBJ1-1
TGTGCCAGCAGCCTTCGGGACAGGGGATCGAACACTGAAGCTTTCTTT
CASSLRDRGSNTEAFF
>TRBV12-3/TRBV12-4|-|-|TRBJ1-5
TGTGCCAGCAGTCTTTCTAATAATCAGCCCCAGCATTTT
CASSLSNNQPQHF
>TRBV19|many|-|TRBJ2-7
TGTGCCAGTAGTAGAGGGACACTTTCCTACGAGCAGTACTTC
CASSRGTLSYEQYF
>TRBV29-1|once|TRBD2|TRBJ2-5
TGCAGCGTTGGAGCGGGAGTTTTGGAGACCCAGTACTTC
CSVGAGVLETQYF
>TRBV6-5|-|TRBD2|TRBJ2-1
TGTGCCAGCAGTTTTCGACTAGCGGACAATGAGCAGTTCTTC
CASSFRLADNEQFF
>TRBV29-1|-|TRBD1|TRBJ1-2
TGCAGCGCTGGCGACAGGGGGCGATTCGGCTACACCTTC
CSAGDRGRFGYTF
>TRBV7-2|once|-|TRBJ2-7
TGTGCCAGCAGCTTAGGGAGGGGAGAGGAGCAGTACTTC
CASSLGRGEEQYF
>TRBV19|-|TRBD1|TRBJ1-5
TGTGCCAGTACCACCCGACAGGGCCATCAGCCCCAGCATTTT
CASTTRQGHQPQHF
>TRBV4-2|-|TRBD2|TRBJ2-5
TGTGCCAGCAGCCACCCGAAAGGGGCGGGGGGGCACCAAGAGACCCAGTACTTC
CASSHPKGAGGHQETQYF
>TRBV6-1|-|TRBD2|TRBJ2-3
TGTGCCAGCAGTGAAGGACTAGCGGGGGACACAGATACGCAGTATTTT
CASSEGLAGDTDTQYF
>TRBV19|-|-|TRBJ2-3
TGTGCCAGTAGTATAGATGTTTTGCGGGTTCAAGATACGCAGTATTTT
CASSIDVLRVQDTQYF
>TRBV11-2|-|TRBD2|TRBJ2-2
TGTGCCAGGGGGGGACTAGCGGGAACGGGCGGGGAGCTGTTTTTT
CARGGLAGTGGELFF
>TRBV7-2|-|TRBD2|TRBJ2-3
TGTGCCAGCAGCTGGGGACTAGCGGGAGCAGATACGCAGTATTTT
CASSWGLAGADTQYF
>TRBV7-2|few|-|TRBJ1-4
TGTGCCAGCAGCTACTACATCGGTCCTAATGAAAAACTGTTTTTT
CASSYYIGPNEKLFF
>TRBV28|-|TRBD2|TRBJ2-7
TGTGCCAGCAGTTTGGCTTTAAGCGGGAGTATCGACGAGCAGTACTTC
CASSLALSGSIDEQYF
>TRBV12-5|-|TRBD2|TRBJ2-3
TGTGCTAGTGGTTTGGCCTATAGCGGGGGAAGCACAGATACGCAGTATTTT
CASGLAYSGGSTDTQYF
>TRBV28|-|-|TRBJ1-2
TGTGCCAGCAGTCCGGGAGCCTCGGGCTATGGCTACACCTTC
CASSPGASGYGYTF
>TRBV18|few|-|TRBJ1-1
TGTGCCAGCTCACCCAGCTGGCAGGGAGGCACTGAAGCTTTCTTT
CASSPSWQGGTEAFF
>TRBV5-4|-|TRBD2|TRBJ2-1
TGTGCCAGCAGCCCGGATAGCGGGAGTGTAAATGAGCAGTTCTTC
CASSPDSGSVNEQFF
>TRBV5-1|-|-|TRBJ1-1
TGCGCCAGCAGCTTAGGACAGCCCACTGAAGCTTTCTTT
CASSLGQPTEAFF
>TRBV7-3|-|-|TRBJ2-2
TGTGCCAGCAGCTTAAGTGCAGGGCTGAACACCGGGGAGCTGTTTTTT
CASSLSAGLNTGELFF
>TRBV3-1/TRBV3-2|-|-|TRBJ1-6
TGTGCCAGCAGCCAAGGGGGCCTCCTCAAGGACAATTCACCCCTCCACTTT
CASSQGGLLKDNSPLHF
>TRBV5-4|-|-|TRBJ2-5
TGTGCCAGCAGCTTGGGATATGGGGGGGGCCCTCAGACCCAGTACTTC
CASSLGYGGGPQTQYF
>TRBV10-3|few|TRBD2|TRBJ2-7
TGTGCCATCAGTGGGCCCATGGCGGGAGGTTCCTACGAGCAGTACTTC
CAISGPMAGGSYEQYF
>TRBV28|-|TRBD1|TRBJ1-2
TGTGCCAGCAGTACACCCGGACAGGTTCAGGATGGCTACACCTTC
CASSTPGQVQDGYTF
>TRBV4-3|-|-|TRBJ1-4
TGCGCCAGCAGCCAAGATGCCGGGAGAGATGAAAAACTGTTTTTT
CASSQDAGRDEKLFF
>TRBV20-1|few|TRBD2|TRBJ2-5
TGCAGTGCTAGTAAGGCGGGAGTAGAGACCCAGTACTTC
CSASKAGVETQYF
>TRBV3-1/TRBV3-2|-|-|TRBJ1-5
TGTGCCAGCAGCCAAGACGGGGGGGCAAGCAATCAGCCCCAGCATTTT
CASSQDGGASNQPQHF
>TRBV6-4|-|-|TRBJ1-5
TGTGCCAGCAGTTTCGAAGAGAATCAGCCCCAGCATTTT
CASSFEENQPQHF
>TRBV7-2|few|-|TRBJ1-1
TGTGCCACCGTGGGGCAGGTGAACACTGAAGCTTTCTTT
CATVGQVNTEAFF
>TRBV30|-|TRBD1|TRBJ1-3
TGTGCCTGGGGGGGACAGGGGGCTGGAAACACCATATATTTT
CAWGGQGAGNTIYF
>TRBV4-3|-|TRBD1|TRBJ1-6
TGCGCCAGCAGGGGAGGGACAGGGGAAAATAATTCACCCCTCCACTTT
CASRGGTGENNSPLHF
>TRBV10-2|-|-|TRBJ2-7
TGCGCCAGCAGTGAGTCAACATTCTACGAGCAGTACTTC
CASSESTFYEQYF
>TRBV5-1|few|-|TRBJ1-1
TGCGCCAGCCTCTTGGGTGGAGGGTCCAACACTGAAGCTTTCTTT
CASLLGGGSNTEAFF
>TRBV4-2|few|TRBD1|TRBJ1-2
TGTGCCAGCAGCCAAGATCTGGACAGGGGGACGGTGTACTATGGCTACACCTTC
CASSQDLDRGTVYYGYTF
>TRBV7-9|few|-|TRBJ1-2
TGTGCCAGCAGTGAGGCGGGGGCTGGCTACACCTTC
CASSEAGAGYTF
>TRBV9|-|TRBD1|TRBJ2-3
TGTGCCAGCAGCGTCCGCCCAGGGGGTTTAGATACGCAGTATTTT
CASSVRPGGLDTQYF
>TRBV5-4|-|TRBD1|TRBJ2-3
TGTGCCAGCAGCTGGGGGACAGTCACAGATACGCAGTATTTT
CASSWGTVTDTQYF
>TRBV19|few|TRBD1|TRBJ1-5
TGTGCCAGTATAGCGGGACAGGGGGTAGGTCAGCCCCAGCATTTT
CASIAGQGVGQPQHF
>TRBV4-2|-|TRBD1|TRBJ1-6
TGTGCCAGCAGACTTGGGACAGTAAATAATTCACCCCTCCACTTT
CASRLGTVNNSPLHF
>TRBV18|few|-|TRBJ1-1
TGTGCCAGCTCACAATCCGGGGGGGCGGCCACTGAAGCTTTCTTT
CASSQSGGAATEAFF
>TRBV7-2|-|-|TRBJ1-3
TGTGCCAGCAGCGGGGGGGGAAACTCTGGAAACACCATATATTTT
CASSGGGNSGNTIYF
>TRBV12-3/TRBV12-4|-|-|TRBJ1-3
TGTGCCAGCAGTTCAAGGGGCAACACCATATATTTT
CASSSRGNTIYF
>TRBV5-1|-|TRBD2|TRBJ2-3
TGCGCCAGCAGCTTGGGATCGGGGGGTTCAGATACGCAGTATTTT
CASSLGSGGSDTQYF
>TRBV7-2|-|TRBD1|TRBJ2-3
TGTGCCAGCAGCACACAGGGGAGTGAAGATACGCAGTATTTT
CASSTQGSEDTQYF